The sequence of this T cell receptor (delta chain) was determined in a study of γδ T cells in repeated Plasmodium falciparum infection. On the study more broadly: Donors had four controlled P. falciparum NF54 infections over 644 days. Timepoints: baseline, immediately before selected infections, and 21 days after every infection. Study-wide points: Over time and infection, Vgamma9/Vdelta2+ repertoires remained highly stable and polyclonal. Repeated controlled infections reportedly drove waves of new clonotype selection in Vdelta2-negative, mostly Vdelta1+, gammadelta repertoires.

Turning to this clone: Its antigen is not known. The protein held in TCRdb is that of a much larger clone and does not match this DNA's translation at residue 5, likely because of a read error; the protein shown is translated from the DNA.

There are 19 residues in the CDR3. The germline V gene has CDR1 TSWWSYY and CDR2 QGS. Gammadelta T cells were flow-sorted from PBMC into Vgamma9/Vdelta2+ and Vdelta2-negative populations for bulk analysis. TCRdb called clones from the multiplex PCR reads again using CATT. This table holds 70,000 to 95,000 delta-chain clones, under 1.5% found once. The receptor's source is a pool of human donors (malaria-infected and uninfected, not separated). The chain couples TRDV1 to TRDJ1, with D hard to call. No J gene is reported in TCRdb; it was inferred here by comparing the DNA with germline. The sample comprised gamma-delta T cells from blood. The DNA of the CDR3 is TGTGCTCTTGGGAAACTAGAGTCGTCCCGGTCCTTTATTACCGATAAACTCATCTTT. Translating it yields CALGKLESSRSFITDKLIF.